This T cell receptor (beta chain) comes out of a study of blood T cell repertoires in COVID-19. The overall study: Sources were T cells, B-cell-depleted T cells, or PBMCs; the material itself was cDNA or gDNA.

The CDR3 is made up of 16 amino acids. V trimming: 3 bases; J trimming: 2 bases; junction bases outside the gene matches: 8. Germline V gene data show CDR1 as DFQATT and CDR2 as SNEGSKA (reference sequence). The repertoire was sequenced with immunoSEQ multiplex PCR; TCRdb's copy has only in-frame clones and lacks some. The table shows about 26,000 clones, with roughly 90% occurring only once. The chain recombines TRBV20-1 with TRBJ1-3, with TRBD1 matching over 9 bases. This receptor was taken from a human donor in a cohort sampled during active COVID-19. Sequencing was done on a sample of peripheral blood. The CDR3 nucleotides read TGCAGTGCTAGTGAAAACAGGGGGCGGGCTGGAAACACCATATATTTT. It specifies CSASENRGRAGNTIYF.